The rows below give T cell receptor beta chains drawn from one sample of a study of blood T cell repertoires in COVID-19. Repertoires were generated with immunoSEQ multiplex PCR, while TCRdb's copy carries only in-frame clones and drops some. The profile covers tens of thousands of clones, with approximately 91% appearing a single time and around 15% taken by the ten largest. The sample consisted of peripheral blood. The source of these receptors is a human donor in a cohort sampled during active COVID-19. The CDR3 runs from the conserved cysteine through the conserved F or W. The order of the fields is CDR3 protein, CDR3 DNA, V gene, clone size, D gene, J gene. The D gene is left open where the match is weak. Size tells how often a clone was seen (once, few, many) or the class of an expanded clone, and some rows leave it out.

CDR3: CAWNWGTAFYVEQYF; DNA: TGTGCCTGGAACTGGGGGACAGCATTCTACGTTGAGCAGTACTTC; V: TRBV30; size: .; D: TRBD1; J: TRBJ2-7
CDR3: CASSQAGQGDGYTF; DNA: TGCGCCAGCAGCCAAGCCGGACAGGGGGACGGCTACACCTTC; V: TRBV4-3; size: once; D: TRBD1; J: TRBJ1-2
CDR3: CASSPQGAWNSPLHF; DNA: TGTGCCAGCAGCCCACAGGGGGCATGGAATTCACCCCTCCACTTT; V: TRBV3-1/TRBV3-2; size: .; D: TRBD1; J: TRBJ1-6
CDR3: CASSRTGVGNSPLHF; DNA: TGTGCCAGCAGCCGGACAGGGGTCGGAAATTCACCCCTCCACTTT; V: TRBV27; size: .; D: TRBD1; J: TRBJ1-6
CDR3: CASSVQVVSGNTIYF; DNA: TGTGCCAGCAGCGTACAAGTAGTATCTGGAAACACCATATATTTT; V: TRBV9; size: .; D: .; J: TRBJ1-3
CDR3: CASSQVGGNEQYF; DNA: TGTGCCAGCAGCCAAGTTGGAGGGAACGAGCAGTACTTC; V: TRBV3-1/TRBV3-2; size: .; D: .; J: TRBJ2-7
CDR3: CASSEIGRATNEKLFF; DNA: TGTGCCAGCAGTGAAATTGGGAGGGCCACTAATGAAAAACTGTTTTTT; V: TRBV6-1; size: .; D: .; J: TRBJ1-4
CDR3: CASSPRQGAAGNTIYF; DNA: TGTGCCAGCAGCCCGCGACAGGGGGCTGCTGGAAACACCATATATTTT; V: TRBV11-2; size: .; D: TRBD1; J: TRBJ1-3
CDR3: CSAIDRGSEKLFF; DNA: TGCAGTGCTATTGACAGGGGAAGTGAAAAACTGTTTTTT; V: TRBV20-1; size: .; D: TRBD1; J: TRBJ1-4
CDR3: CASSIYVLGNQPQHF; DNA: TGTGCCAGTAGTATATACGTTCTCGGTAATCAGCCCCAGCATTTT; V: TRBV19; size: .; D: .; J: TRBJ1-5
CDR3: CASSLRQPASVNSPLHF; DNA: TGTGCCAGCAGCCTAAGACAGCCGGCTTCGGTTAATTCACCCCTCCACTTT; V: TRBV7-9; size: .; D: .; J: TRBJ1-6
CDR3: CASSLGTGSFEQYF; DNA: TGTGCCAGCAGCCTCGGGACAGGGTCTTTCGAGCAGTACTTC; V: TRBV5-5; size: .; D: TRBD1; J: TRBJ2-7
CDR3: CASSLMGYRGGETQYF; DNA: TGTGCCAGCAGCTTAATGGGGTACAGGGGAGGAGAGACCCAGTACTTC; V: TRBV7-3; size: once; D: .; J: TRBJ2-5
CDR3: CASSPGTGPTDEQFF; DNA: TGCGCCAGCAGCCCCGGGACAGGACCTACGGATGAGCAGTTCTTC; V: TRBV5-1; size: .; D: TRBD1; J: TRBJ2-1
CDR3: CASSLRIDNYGYTF; DNA: TGCGCCAGCAGCCTGAGGATTGATAACTATGGCTACACCTTC; V: TRBV4-1; size: .; D: .; J: TRBJ1-2
CDR3: CASSFRDRGFRLFF; DNA: TGTGCCAGCAGCTTCCGGGACAGGGGTTTTCGACTGTTTTTT; V: TRBV9; size: .; D: TRBD1; J: TRBJ1-4
CDR3: CASSQVGLAGGNEQFF; DNA: TGTGCCAGCAGCCAGGTCGGACTAGCGGGCGGGAATGAGCAGTTCTTC; V: TRBV4-2; size: .; D: TRBD2; J: TRBJ2-1
CDR3: CASSLSNGQKETQYF; DNA: TGTGCCAGCAGCTTAAGCAACGGACAGAAAGAGACCCAGTACTTC; V: TRBV7-3; size: .; D: .; J: TRBJ2-5
CDR3: CASSPQGGTYEQYF; DNA: TGTGCCAGCAGCCCCCAGGGAGGAACCTACGAGCAGTACTTC; V: TRBV5-6; size: .; D: .; J: TRBJ2-7
CDR3: CASSIGQGLGGYTF; DNA: TGCGCCAGCAGCATCGGACAGGGGTTGGGAGGCTACACCTTC; V: TRBV5-1; size: .; D: TRBD1; J: TRBJ1-2
CDR3: CASSEDSPYEQYF; DNA: TGTGCCAGCAGTGAAGACAGCCCCTACGAGCAGTACTTC; V: TRBV6-1; size: .; D: .; J: TRBJ2-7
CDR3: CASSLRMASGGLGELFF; DNA: TGTGCCAGCAGCTTAAGGATGGCTAGCGGGGGACTCGGGGAGCTGTTTTTT; V: TRBV7-3; size: .; D: TRBD2; J: TRBJ2-2
CDR3: CASSFPNEAFF; DNA: TGCGCCAGCAGCTTCCCTAATGAAGCTTTCTTT; V: TRBV5-1; size: .; D: .; J: TRBJ1-1
CDR3: CASSQGVEQNYGYTF; DNA: TGTGCCAGCAGCCAAGGGGTGGAACAGAACTATGGCTACACCTTC; V: TRBV3-1/TRBV3-2; size: .; D: .; J: TRBJ1-2
CDR3: CASNGEGGTEAFF; DNA: TGTGCCAGCAACGGGGAGGGGGGCACTGAAGCTTTCTTT; V: TRBV2; size: .; D: .; J: TRBJ1-1
CDR3: CASRGQGNTGELFF; DNA: TGCGCCAGCAGGGGACAGGGGAATACCGGGGAGCTGTTTTTT; V: TRBV5-1; size: .; D: TRBD1; J: TRBJ2-2
CDR3: CASSSPTGTSRFTDTQYF; DNA: TGTGCCAGCAGCTCCCCAACCGGGACTAGCAGATTCACAGATACGCAGTATTTT; V: TRBV7-2; size: .; D: TRBD2; J: TRBJ2-3
CDR3: CAISDQGYEQYF; DNA: TGTGCCATCAGTGATCAGGGGTACGAGCAGTACTTC; V: TRBV10-3; size: .; D: .; J: TRBJ2-7
CDR3: CASSSQGTRDTEAFF; DNA: TGTGCCAGCAGTTCCCAGGGGACCAGGGACACTGAAGCTTTCTTT; V: TRBV6-5; size: .; D: .; J: TRBJ1-1
CDR3: CASSSRAGSNQPQHF; DNA: TGTGCCAGCAGCTCACGGGCGGGGAGCAATCAGCCCCAGCATTTT; V: TRBV7-2; size: .; D: .; J: TRBJ1-5
CDR3: CASRAGDGYTF; DNA: TGTGCCAGCAGGGCAGGGGATGGCTACACCTTC; V: TRBV6-6; size: .; D: .; J: TRBJ1-2
CDR3: CASSRWDSATNEKLFF; DNA: TGTGCCAGCTCACGGTGGGACAGCGCAACTAATGAAAAACTGTTTTTT; V: TRBV18; size: .; D: TRBD1; J: TRBJ1-4
CDR3: CASSPDTQYEQYF; DNA: TGTGCCAGCAGCCCCGACACCCAATACGAGCAGTACTTC; V: TRBV4-2; size: .; D: .; J: TRBJ2-7
CDR3: CASSYSVGNTEAFF; DNA: TGTGCCAGCAGTTACTCGGTCGGGAACACTGAAGCTTTCTTT; V: TRBV6-5; size: .; D: .; J: TRBJ1-1
CDR3: CAISGDRVGTGELFF; DNA: TGTGCCATCAGTGGCGACAGGGTTGGCACCGGGGAGCTGTTTTTT; V: TRBV10-3; size: .; D: TRBD1; J: TRBJ2-2
CDR3: CASSLRTNFNEQFF; DNA: TGCGCCAGCAGCTTGCGGACAAATTTCAATGAGCAGTTCTTC; V: TRBV5-1; size: .; D: .; J: TRBJ2-1
CDR3: CASRPGQGYEKLFF; DNA: TGTGCCAGCAGACCGGGACAGGGGTATGAAAAACTGTTTTTT; V: TRBV7-2; size: .; D: TRBD1; J: TRBJ1-4
CDR3: CASGSFEQYF; DNA: TGTGCCTCAGGGTCATTCGAGCAGTACTTC; V: TRBV12-3/TRBV12-4; size: once; D: .; J: TRBJ2-7
CDR3: CASSHGTHNEQFF; DNA: TGTGCCAGCAGTCATGGGACTCACAATGAGCAGTTCTTC; V: TRBV6-6; size: few; D: .; J: TRBJ2-1
CDR3: CASRSRGPYNEQFF; DNA: TGTGCCAGCCGATCTAGGGGCCCCTACAATGAGCAGTTCTTC; V: TRBV14; size: medium-sized; D: .; J: TRBJ2-1
CDR3: CASSLATGEYYGYTF; DNA: TGTGCCAGCAGCTTAGCTACCGGGGAGTATTATGGCTACACCTTC; V: TRBV7-2; size: .; D: .; J: TRBJ1-2
CDR3: CASKLPDGSAGAETQYF; DNA: TGCGCCAGCAAACTACCGGACGGGTCCGCGGGGGCGGAGACCCAGTACTTC; V: TRBV10-2; size: .; D: .; J: TRBJ2-5
CDR3: CASSLGGKQETQYF; DNA: TGTGCCAGCAGCTTGGGGGGGAAGCAAGAGACCCAGTACTTC; V: TRBV3-1/TRBV3-2; size: once; D: TRBD2; J: TRBJ2-5
CDR3: CASSMSRSYNEQFF; DNA: TGTGCCAGTAGTATGTCACGGTCCTACAATGAGCAGTTCTTC; V: TRBV19; size: few; D: .; J: TRBJ2-1
CDR3: CASSFIRGGSTDTQYF; DNA: TGTGCCAGCAGCTTTATACGGGGGGGGAGCACAGATACGCAGTATTTT; V: TRBV7-2; size: .; D: TRBD2; J: TRBJ2-3
CDR3: CASSPSGVNSPLHF; DNA: TGTGCCAGCAGTCCGTCGGGGGTAAATTCACCCCTCCACTTT; V: TRBV9; size: .; D: .; J: TRBJ1-6